The entry below describes one T cell receptor beta chain. The record originates from a study of T cell responses to AZD1222 COVID-19 vaccine. The protocol was immunoSEQ multiplex PCR, while the TCRdb copy is restricted to in-frame clones and leaves out a portion. The table lists some 170,000 clones, roughly nine tenths of them singletons, with roughly 4.3% in the top ten. The sequenced sample was peripheral blood, obtained on day 0 of MenACWY control vaccination. This receptor was obtained from an adult in good health.

CDR3 sequence: CALQGDYGYTF. The CDR3 coding sequence is TGTGCCCTTCAGGGGGACTATGGCTACACCTTC. V usage is TRBV30 and J usage is TRBJ1-2; 7 nucleotides align to TRBD1. Germline CDR1 is GTSNPN and CDR2 is SVGIG (reference sequence). This CDR3 is 11 amino acids long. With 8 bases clipped from V and 3 bases from J, the junction kept 3 bases outside the gene matches.